This T cell receptor beta chain was observed in a study of beta chain features in type 1 diabetes. Regarding the study as a whole: PCR, the amplification step, might favor shorter templates, equally in patients and controls. The study found moderately but significantly shorter TCRB CDR3s in all four CD4+ subsets of Type 1 diabetes patients. Possibly, sequencing cDNA over-represented cells that had high TCR expression levels.

As concerns this clone: Its antigen remains unidentified.

Per the germline V gene, CDR1 is SNHLY and CDR2 is FYNNEI. The CDR3 has 14 residues. V shed 7 bases and J shed 4 bases, with 16 bases lying between them. Expressed TCRB transcripts were sequenced after all isolated RNA was converted to cDNA. The assay was immunoSEQ multiplex PCR, and TCRdb's table has in-frame clones only and misses some. The profile shows a few hundred thousand clones, under 13% of them singletons. The gene calls are TRBV2 and TRBJ1-1; D ambiguous. Material for sequencing was naive CD4+ T cells from blood. The TCR sequence derives from a man in his thirties or forties with type 1 diabetes. The CDR3: CASIFHSDATEAFF. The CDR3 coding sequence is TGTGCCAGCATCTTCCACAGTGACGCCACTGAAGCTTTCTTT.